These 19 T cell receptor beta chains were all obtained from the same sample, sequenced in a study of cytomegalovirus exposure and HLA in healthy donors. The PCR contained 60 Vbeta and 13 Jbeta primers. Here immunoSEQ multiplex PCR was the method, and the copy in TCRdb shows in-frame clones only, minus some. The sample shows roughly 88,000 clones, 76% of them seen only once. Sequencing used PBMCs. Source of these receptors: a man under 40 in good health and CMV-seropositive.

The chain has TRBV11-2 and TRBJ2-5, with 10 bases aligning to TRBD2. V lost 1 base to trimming and J lost 2 bases; unmatched junction nucleotides: 1. CDR1 and CDR2 (germline): SGHAT, FQNNGV. The CDR3 is 15 amino acids. The CDR3 sequence is CASSLGTSGQETQYF. CDR3 nucleotide sequence: TGTGCCAGCAGCTTAGGGACTAGCGGTCAAGAGACCCAGTACTTC.

The chain employs TRBV7-3 and TRBJ2-2; no clear D. Germline CDR1 and CDR2: SGHTA and FQGTGA. The CDR3 extends over 15 amino acids. Trimming shortened V by 5 bases and J by 3 bases, and 13 bases separated the two germline ends. CDR3 bases: TGTGCCAGCAGCCTCCTTGCGCCGGACACCGGGGAGCTGTTTTTT. This codes for CASSLLAPDTGELFF.

This chain uses TRBV7-9 with TRBJ2-5, with 8 bases matching TRBD1. The CDR3 spans 12 residues. V lost 7 bases to trimming and J lost 2 bases; unmatched junction nucleotides: 0. Germline lookup yields CDR1 SEHNR and CDR2 FQNEAQ (reference sequence). The CDR3 protein is CASNRGQETQYF. The CDR3 DNA sequence: TGTGCCAGCAACAGGGGGCAAGAGACCCAGTACTTC. Full variable domain (rest looked up from reference TRBV7-9 and TRBJ2-5): DTGVSQNPRHKITKRGQNVTFRCDPISEHNRLYWYRQTLGQGPEFLTYFQNEAQLEKSRLLSDRFSAERPKGSFSTLEIQRTEQGDSAMYLCASNRGQETQYFGPGTRLLVL.

The chain joins TRBV2 to TRBJ1-2; 7 nucleotides line up with TRBD1. CDR3 length: 13 amino acids. Germline V lookup: CDR1 SNHLY, CDR2 FYNNEI. V trimming: 6 bases; J trimming: 1 base; junction bases outside the gene matches: 2. For the CDR3, the DNA is TGTGCCAGCAGCCAGGGGGTTAACTATGGCTACACCTTC. Amino acids: CASSQGVNYGYTF.

This clone was seen a single time. The chain recombines TRBV5-1 with TRBJ1-6; 10 nucleotides align to TRBD1. The V gene's germline CDR1 is SGHRS and CDR2 YFSETQ. The CDR3 contains 16 residues. V was clipped by 2 bases and J by 7 bases; unmatched bases: 6. The CDR3 nucleotides are TGCGCCAGCAGCTTCGGATTGGGACAGGGGAATTCACCCCTCCACTTT. This encodes CASSFGLGQGNSPLHF.

This clone has only a few counts. The rearrangement uses TRBV6-1 and TRBJ1-4; a weak D match, TRBD1 (5 bases). V lost 7 bases, J lost 3 bases, and 9 bases lay in between. The V gene's germline CDR1 is MNHNS and CDR2 SASEGT. The CDR3 covers 13 residues. The CDR3: CASKGHPNEKLFF. The CDR3 DNA reads TGTGCCAGCAAGGGGCATCCTAATGAAAAACTGTTTTTT.

CDR3 DNA: TGTGCCAGCAGGGACAGGTACAATGAGCAGTTCTTC. Its translation: CASRDRYNEQFF. The chain links TRBV25-1 to TRBJ2-1; 7 nucleotides match TRBD1. Germline V gene sequence: CDR1 MGHDK, CDR2 SYGVNS. V lost 6 bases to trimming and J lost 4 bases; unmatched junction nucleotides: 0. This CDR3 contains 12 residues.

This clone was counted between two and nine times. The chain couples TRBV28 to TRBJ2-7, with 8 bases fitting TRBD1. Losses at the gene ends were 3 bases for V and 2 bases for J; bases not matched to a gene: 12. Looked up from germline, CDR1 is MDHEN and CDR2 is SYDVKM. The CDR3 is 17 residues long. Written as DNA, the CDR3 is TGTGCCAGCAGTTTTCCTCAGGGGGCCACCGCAGCCTACGAGCAGTACTTC. Protein: CASSFPQGATAAYEQYF.

The chain couples TRBV2 to TRBJ2-5; D might be TRBD2 (5 bases). V was shortened by 2 bases and J by 2 bases, with 12 bases between the two germline ends. The CDR3 spans 15 residues. The germline V gene has CDR1 SNHLY and CDR2 FYNNEI. This CDR3 is CASSERGLGQETQYF. In nucleotides, the CDR3 is TGTGCCAGCAGTGAACGGGGTCTGGGTCAAGAGACCCAGTACTTC.

There are many counts of this clone. The genes are TRBV10-3 and TRBJ1-1; TRBD1 matches 7 bases. Trimming took 5 bases from V and 6 from J; bases not matched to a gene: 6. Germline-derived CDR1 and CDR2 are ENHRY and SYGVKD. There are 13 residues in the CDR3. CDR3 protein: CAISQQGFPEAFF. The CDR3 DNA is TGTGCCATCAGTCAACAGGGGTTCCCTGAAGCTTTCTTT.

V is TRBV2 and J is TRBJ2-7; unclear D gene. Deletions cut 11 bases from V and 0 bases from J, with 11 bases between. Germline values: CDR1 SNHLY, CDR2 FYNNEI. The CDR3 covers 12 residues. The CDR3 DNA reads TGTGCCGGAACGGGTTACTCCTACGAGCAGTACTTC. This codes for CAGTGYSYEQYF.

The chain combines TRBV15 with TRBJ2-5, with D possibly TRBD2 on 5 matching bases. This CDR3 spans 12 amino acids. V dropped 6 bases and J dropped 5 bases, with 10 bases sitting between them. Germline values: CDR1 LNHNV, CDR2 YYDKDF (reference sequence). CDR3 region: CATREDRETQYF. DNA of the CDR3: TGTGCCACCAGGGAGGATCGCGAGACCCAGTACTTC. Filled out from reference TRBV15 and TRBJ2-5, the complete variable domain reads DAMVIQNPRYQVTQFGKPVTLSCSQTLNHNVMYWYQQKSSQAPKLLFHYYDKDFNNEADTPDNFQSRRPNTSFCFLDIRSPGLGDTAMYLCATREDRETQYFGPGTRLLVL.

The chain is built from TRBV5-6 and TRBJ1-2; D not resolved. CDR1 is SGHDT and CDR2 is YYEEEE in the germline V gene. The CDR3 totals 15 residues. The V end was cut by 0 bases, the J end by 4 bases, with 13 bases between. This chain's CDR3 is CASSLAAAGSYGYTF. The CDR3 DNA reads TGTGCCAGCAGCTTGGCCGCCGCCGGGAGCTATGGCTACACCTTC.

The genes are TRBV7-9 and TRBJ1-2; possible D gene TRBD1, 5 bases. Trimming took off 5 bases at V and 6 bases at J, with 13 bases between the two ends. This CDR3 comprises 13 residues. Germline V gene data show CDR1 as SEHNR and CDR2 as FQNEAQ (reference sequence). CDR3 sequence: CASSPRSRDGYTF. CDR3 DNA: TGTGCCAGCAGCCCGCGGTCCAGGGATGGCTACACCTTC.

The genes are TRBV7-2 and TRBJ1-1; D unclear. This CDR3 is 12 amino acids long. V was clipped by 4 bases and J by 1 base, with 4 bases between them. Germline CDR1 SGHTA, CDR2 FQGNSA. The CDR3 nucleotides are TGTGCCAGCAGCTGGAGGAACACTGAAGCTTTCTTT. It is translated as CASSWRNTEAFF.

The V and J genes are TRBV2 and TRBJ2-1, with D possibly being TRBD1 (6 bases). The CDR3 contains 14 residues. In germline, CDR1 is SNHLY, CDR2 FYNNEI. V was pared by 8 bases and J by 3 bases, with 14 bases between. CDR3 coding DNA: TGTGCCAGCGTCGCAGGGGAGAGCTACAATGAGCAGTTCTTC. Its translation: CASVAGESYNEQFF.

This chain joins TRBV6-1 and TRBJ2-3, with D maybe TRBD2 (6 bases). The CDR3 is 16 amino acids. V lost 2 bases and J 2 bases, leaving 14 bases between the germline ends. From germline, CDR1 is MNHNS and CDR2 SASEGT. The CDR3 DNA follows: TGTGCCAGCAGTGAAAACGGCGGGGTGAACACAGATACGCAGTATTTT. This codes for CASSENGGVNTDTQYF.

In its sample, this clone was seen once. The rearrangement links TRBV30 to TRBJ2-7; TRBD2 agrees at 9 bases. V lost 4 bases and J lost 0; bases outside the gene matches: 10. The CDR3 length is 16 residues. Germline-derived CDR1 and CDR2 are GTSNPN and SVGIG (reference sequence). The CDR3 region has the DNA TGTGCCTGGACCCTTATAGCGGGGGCCTACTCCTACGAGCAGTACGTC. Protein product: CAWTLIAGAYSYEQYV.

This clone came up a few times. The chain is built from TRBV2 and TRBJ2-2; D is undetermined. V was clipped by 10 bases and J by 1 base, with 16 bases between them. CDR3 length: 15 residues. Germline CDR1 is SNHLY and CDR2 is FYNNEI. CDR3 sequence (DNA): TGTGCCACCCCCCGGCCGGAGCGGAACACCGGGGAGCTGTTTTTT. This gives the protein CATPRPERNTGELFF.